This T cell receptor (beta chain) came from a study of T cells in Graves' hyperthyroidism and ophthalmopathy. Study-wide background: It was at initial diagnosis, before any treatment, that peripheral blood was collected.

The study's findings and limits: Most clonotypes expanded in thyroid above 0.001 were likewise present in blood.

Ten or more counts support this clonotype. The antigen is not known. The ends lost 0 bases at V and 8 bases at J; junction bases unmatched: 4. Germline CDR1 GTSNPN, CDR2 SVGIG (reference sequence). CDR3 size: 13 residues. RNA transcripts served as the template for amplifying TCR beta CDR3 regions. In the first-round RT-PCR of the TCR CDR3, the HTBI primer set was used. TCRdb recomputed calls from the multiplex PCR reads with MiXCR, one row per CDR3 protein. The data hold 500,000 or so distinct CDR3 sequences, with 15% to 20% observed a single time. The chain carries TRBV30 and TRBJ1-2; 9 bases map to TRBD1. Input material: blood. The receptor comes from a woman younger than 30 with Graves' ophthalmopathy. The CDR3 nucleotides are TGTGCCTGGAGTGTACAGGGGGCAGAAGGCTACACCTTC. This sequence encodes CAWSVQGAEGYTF. The variable domain in full, completed from reference TRBV30 and TRBJ1-2, reads SQTIHQWPATLVQPVGSPLSLECTVEGTSNPNLYWYRQAAGRGLQLLFYSVGIGQISSEVPQNLSASRPQDRQFILSSKKLLLSDSGFYLCAWSVQGAEGYTFGSGTRLTVV.